These 32 T cell receptor beta chains were all obtained from the same sample, sequenced in a study of T cells in localized non-small cell lung cancer. The repertoire was sequenced with immunoSEQ multiplex PCR; TCRdb's copy has only in-frame clones and lacks some. The table has about 22,000 clones, 75% to 90% seen once; the top ten hold 20% to 25%. The sample consisted of PBMCs, taken before any cancer treatment. The receptors come from a man between 40 and 70 years old with stage II squamous cell lung carcinoma.

The chain uses TRBV4-2 and TRBJ2-1; 9 bases map to TRBD2. The CDR3 length is 16 residues. V lost 4 bases, J lost 8 bases, and 12 bases stayed unmatched. The germline gives CDR1 LGHNA, CDR2 YNFKEQ. Written as DNA, the CDR3 is TGTGCCAGCAGCCTGCCCGGTAGCGGGAGCATCTATGAGCAGTTCTTC. Its translation is CASSLPGSGSIYEQFF.

The J gene is TRBJ2-5, the V gene TRBV15, with 9 bases fitting TRBD2. This CDR3 contains 15 residues. Trimming took 4 bases from V and 0 from J; bases not matched to a gene: 3. Germline loops: CDR1 LNHNV, CDR2 YYDKDF (reference sequence). The CDR3 DNA reads TGTGCCACCAGCACTCGGACTAGCGACCAAGAGACCCAGTACTTC. It is translated as CATSTRTSDQETQYF.

The V gene is TRBV5-8, the J gene TRBJ2-1; a weak D match, TRBD1 (5 bases). V was trimmed by 4 bases and J by 1 base, leaving 18 bases between them. This CDR3 spans 17 amino acids. Germline V gene sequence: CDR1 SGHTS, CDR2 YDEGEE. CDR3 region: CASSGFWSKGSYNEQFF. The DNA for the CDR3 is TGTGCCAGCAGCGGATTTTGGAGTAAGGGGTCCTACAATGAGCAGTTCTTC.

The V call is TRBV7-9, the J call TRBJ2-2; 13 bases are shared with TRBD2. With 5 bases clipped from V and 5 bases from J, the junction kept 5 bases outside the gene matches. The germline V gene has CDR1 SEHNR and CDR2 FQNEAQ (reference sequence). The CDR3 is made up of 16 amino acids. In DNA, the CDR3 is TGTGCCAGCAGCGACCGGACTAGCGGGGGTACCGGGGAGCTGTTTTTT. It codes for CASSDRTSGGTGELFF.

V usage is TRBV7-2 and J usage is TRBJ2-7; unclear D gene. Germline V lookup: CDR1 SGHTA, CDR2 FQGNSA. Trimming pared 1 base from V and 2 bases from J, leaving 6 bases between. The CDR3 runs to 13 residues. CDR3 protein: CASSLVHTYEQYF. The CDR3 DNA is TGTGCCAGCAGCTTAGTACACACCTACGAGCAGTACTTC.

This rearrangement joins TRBV27 to TRBJ2-3, with no clear D. The CDR3 length is 11 residues. Looked up from germline, CDR1 is MNHEY and CDR2 is SMNVEV (reference sequence). The V gene lost 8 bases and the J gene lost 2 bases, with 5 bases spanning the gap. CDR3 DNA: TGTGCCAGCGGGTTCACAGATACGCAGTATTTT. It encodes CASGFTDTQYF.

The rearrangement links TRBV2 to TRBJ1-1; D call uncertain. CDR1 SNHLY and CDR2 FYNNEI come from the germline V gene. Trimming shortened V by 7 bases and J by 11 bases, and 14 bases separated the two germline ends. This CDR3 is built from 11 residues. CDR3 amino acids: CASKRAPEAFF. CDR3 nucleotide sequence: TGTGCCAGCAAAAGGGCCCCGGAGGCTTTCTTT.

The chain recombines TRBV7-2 with TRBJ1-1, with D possibly being TRBD1 (6 bases). The germline CDR1 and CDR2 sequences are SGHTA and FQGNSA. The CDR3 is made up of 15 amino acids. Trimming shortened V by 5 bases and J by 3 bases, and 16 bases separated the two germline ends. The CDR3 loop is CASSRGADAYTEAFF. CDR3 nucleotides: TGTGCCAGCAGCAGGGGGGCCGACGCCTACACTGAAGCTTTCTTT.

CDR3 protein: CASSPTSGETQYF. In DNA, the CDR3 is TGTGCCAGCAGCCCAACTTCAGGGGAGACCCAGTACTTC. The chain joins TRBV9 to TRBJ2-5, with D perhaps matching TRBD1 (5 bases). Germline CDR1 and CDR2: SGDLS and YYNGEE. The CDR3 totals 13 residues. V was cut by 4 bases and J by 5 bases, with 12 bases left in between.

V usage is TRBV5-1 and J usage is TRBJ2-3, with D unclear. This CDR3 comprises 14 residues. The V and J ends lost 3 bases and 1 base respectively, with 9 bases between them. The germline gives CDR1 SGHRS, CDR2 YFSETQ. The CDR3: CASSSYGGTDTQYF. CDR3 DNA: TGCGCCAGCAGCTCCTATGGTGGCACAGATACGCAGTATTTT. Filled out from reference TRBV5-1 and TRBJ2-3, the complete variable domain reads KAGVTQTPRYLIKTRGQQVTLSCSPISGHRSVSWYQQTPGQGLQFLFEYFSETQRNKGNFPGRFSGRQFSNSRSEMNVSTLELGDSALYLCASSSYGGTDTQYFGPGTRLTVL.

This chain uses TRBV5-1 with TRBJ2-5, with D perhaps matching TRBD1 or TRBD2 (5 bases each). The CDR3 covers 13 residues. The germline V and J ends were trimmed by 4 bases and 2 bases, with 9 bases remaining between them. The germline V gene encodes CDR1 SGHRS and CDR2 YFSETQ. CDR3 amino acids: CASSQGPQETQYF. DNA of the CDR3: TGCGCCAGCAGCCAGGGACCGCAAGAGACCCAGTACTTC.

This chain links TRBV6-1 with TRBJ2-7, with 8 bases aligning to TRBD2. This CDR3 has 15 residues. V dropped 5 bases and J dropped 0; count of bases not matched to a gene: 6. Germline V gene data show CDR1 as MNHNS and CDR2 as SASEGT. Here the CDR3 reads CASSSLAGFSYEQYF. The DNA of the CDR3 is TGTGCCAGCAGTAGTTTAGCGGGATTCTCCTACGAGCAGTACTTC.

The J gene is TRBJ1-5, the V gene TRBV19, with TRBD1 matching 7 bases. V trimming: 5 bases; J trimming: 5 bases; junction bases outside the gene matches: 9. The CDR3 sequence is 15 residues long. Per germline, CDR1 LNHDA and CDR2 SQIVND (reference sequence). The CDR3 sequence is CASSFDWTGHQPQHF. The CDR3 nucleotides are TGTGCCAGTAGTTTCGACTGGACAGGCCATCAGCCCCAGCATTTT.

The rearrangement uses TRBV4-3 and TRBJ1-2; D uncertain. The CDR3 is 15 residues long. CDR1 LGHNA and CDR2 YSLEER come from the germline V gene. The V and J ends lost 0 bases and 0 bases respectively, with 8 bases between them. The CDR3 here is CASSQDRDTNYGYTF. The CDR3 DNA reads as TGCGCCAGCAGCCAAGACAGAGACACTAACTATGGCTACACCTTC.

The table lists this clone with a few counts. The rearrangement links TRBV6-5 to TRBJ1-1, with TRBD1 matching 7 bases. The CDR3 is 14 residues long. CDR1 is MNHEY and CDR2 is SVGAGI in the germline V gene. After removal of 2 bases from V and 4 bases from J, the junction contained 4 bases not matched to a gene. CDR3 protein: CASSYHAGGTEAFF. The CDR3 region has the DNA TGTGCCAGCAGTTACCATGCAGGGGGCACTGAAGCTTTCTTT.

The CDR3 sequence: CASKPRGRYQETQYF. Written as DNA, the CDR3 is TGCGCCAGCAAGCCGAGAGGCAGGTACCAAGAGACCCAGTACTTC. This rearrangement joins TRBV5-1 to TRBJ2-5; unclear D gene. Trimming pared 6 bases from V and 0 bases from J, leaving 15 bases between. This CDR3 comprises 15 residues. Per germline, CDR1 SGHRS and CDR2 YFSETQ.

The chain carries TRBV6-6 and TRBJ2-7, with 10 nucleotides matching TRBD1. Trimming cost V 6 bases and J 1 base; bases outside gene matches: 3. CDR3 size: 14 residues. Germline V gene sequence: CDR1 MNHNY, CDR2 SVGAGI (reference sequence). The CDR3 nucleotides read TGTGCCAGCAGCGGGACAGGGGTTTCCTACGAGCAGTACTTC. Translating gives CASSGTGVSYEQYF.

The chain is built from TRBV30 and TRBJ1-5; a possible D gene is TRBD1 (6 bases). Germline CDR1 and CDR2: GTSNPN and SVGIG (reference sequence). This CDR3 has 13 amino acids. Trimming removed 4 bases from V and 7 bases from J, with 14 bases in between. This CDR3 is CAWTRTADQPQHF. CDR3 sequence (DNA): TGTGCCTGGACTAGGACAGCGGACCAGCCCCAGCATTTT.

The chain employs TRBV7-9 and TRBJ2-7; 8 positions match TRBD1. This CDR3 contains 14 residues. The germline gives CDR1 SEHNR, CDR2 FQNEAQ (reference sequence). J gave up 6 bases and V 4 bases, and 8 bases lay outside the gene matches. In DNA form, the CDR3 reads TGTGCCAGCAGCTCAGGGACAGGTTCTTTCGAGCAGTACTTC. Encoded protein: CASSSGTGSFEQYF.

This chain links TRBV11-2 with TRBJ2-7, with D possibly matching TRBD1 (6 bases). Looked up from germline, CDR1 is SGHAT and CDR2 is FQNNGV. The CDR3 spans 16 residues. Trimming stripped 5 bases from V and 3 bases from J, with 20 bases between. The CDR3 bases are TGTGCCAGCAGCCTCCGCTTCCGGGACATAGGCTACGAGCAGTACTTC. Encoded protein: CASSLRFRDIGYEQYF.

This clone was seen a single time. The chain employs TRBV6-5 and TRBJ1-2; TRBD1 matches at 7 bases. CDR1 is MNHEY and CDR2 is SVGAGI in the germline V gene. CDR3 length: 13 residues. With V trimmed by 10 bases and J by 8 bases, 13 bases remained unmatched. For the CDR3, the DNA is TGTGCCACCGTAAATGACAGGGCTCAGGGCTACACCTTC. This gives the protein CATVNDRAQGYTF.

V and J are TRBV28 and TRBJ2-2; TRBD2 matches 7 bases. V lost 7 bases and J lost 2; bases outside the gene matches: 10. Looked up from germline, CDR1 is MDHEN and CDR2 is SYDVKM. This CDR3 is 16 amino acids long. CDR3 residues: CASNGRLKRNTGELFF. The CDR3, as DNA: TGTGCCAGCAACGGGAGGTTAAAAAGAAACACCGGGGAGCTGTTTTTT.

The chain has TRBV11-2 and TRBJ1-5; D is ambiguous. The CDR3 length is 14 residues. V lost 5 bases and J 6 bases, leaving 14 bases between the germline ends. Germline CDR1 is SGHAT and CDR2 is FQNNGV. The DNA for the CDR3 is TGTGCCAGCAGCCCTACTTCGGAGGGTCAGCCCCAGCATTTT. It codes for CASSPTSEGQPQHF.

This chain links TRBV19 with TRBJ1-5; D not certain. This CDR3 has 14 residues. The V end lost 3 bases, the J end lost 4 bases, and 10 bases lay between the germline ends. Germline V gives CDR1 LNHDA, CDR2 SQIVND (reference sequence). The CDR3 is CASSIARANQPQHF. The CDR3 region has the DNA TGTGCCAGTAGTATTGCCAGAGCAAATCAGCCCCAGCATTTT. The full variable domain, its missing parts supplied by reference TRBV19 and TRBJ1-5, is DGGITQSPKYLFRKEGQNVTLSCEQNLNHDAMYWYRQDPGQGLRLIYYSQIVNDFQKGDIAEGYSVSREKKESFPLTVTSAQKNPTAFYLCASSIARANQPQHFGDGTRLSIL.

CDR3 bases: TGCGCCAGCCGACTAGCGCCCAATCCCGATGAGCAGTTCTTC. Its protein is CASRLAPNPDEQFF. The rearrangement links TRBV5-1 to TRBJ2-1, with 8 bases that match TRBD2. CDR1 and CDR2 (germline): SGHRS, YFSETQ. The trim removed 7 bases at V and 8 bases at J, leaving 11 bases unmatched. The CDR3 spans 14 residues.

This clone was seen a handful of times. This chain connects TRBV6-5 to TRBJ1-1, with D hard to call. The V and J ends lost 0 bases and 3 bases respectively, with 5 bases between them. Looked up from germline, CDR1 is MNHEY and CDR2 is SVGAGI. This CDR3 comprises 13 residues. The CDR3 here is CASSYSAHTEAFF. CDR3 sequence (DNA): TGTGCCAGCAGTTACTCGGCCCACACTGAAGCTTTCTTT.

V and J are TRBV6-5 and TRBJ2-6, with D hard to call. Germline V gene sequence: CDR1 MNHEY, CDR2 SVGAGI. The CDR3 has 13 amino acids. V dropped 2 bases and J dropped 5 bases, with 4 bases sitting between them. The CDR3 loop is CASSYERANVLTF. The CDR3 DNA reads as TGTGCCAGCAGTTACGAAAGGGCCAACGTCCTGACTTTC.

CDR3 sequence (DNA): TGTGCCAGTAGTATCATGCGGGCCCCCCGCCACGAGCAGTACTTC. Encoded protein: CASSIMRAPRHEQYF. V is TRBV19 and J is TRBJ2-7, with D perhaps TRBD2 (5 bases). The CDR3 runs to 15 residues. Germline CDR1 is LNHDA and CDR2 is SQIVND (reference sequence). Trimming cost V 3 bases and J 5 bases, with 17 bases left between them.

The V and J genes are TRBV6-5 and TRBJ1-1; no definite D call. There are 13 residues in the CDR3. CDR1 and CDR2 from the germline V gene are MNHEY and SVGAGI. The V end was cut by 2 bases, the J end by 3 bases, with 7 bases between. CDR3 nucleotides: TGTGCCAGCAGTTACGATGGGGACACTGAAGCTTTCTTT. Translation: CASSYDGDTEAFF.

There are a few counts of this clone. This rearrangement joins TRBV27 to TRBJ1-5; 7 positions agree with TRBD1. CDR3 length: 13 amino acids. Germline trimming cut 6 bases from V and 6 bases from J; bases unmatched to any gene: 5. From germline, CDR1 is MNHEY and CDR2 SMNVEV (reference sequence). CDR3 region: CASRSGGSQPQHF. The CDR3 bases are TGTGCCAGCAGGTCAGGGGGTAGTCAGCCCCAGCATTTT.

This sequence joins TRBV13 and TRBJ2-2; a possible D gene is TRBD2 (6 bases). This CDR3 has 15 residues. V shed 4 bases and J shed 4 bases, with 13 bases lying between them. From germline, CDR1 is PRHDT and CDR2 FYEKMQ (reference sequence). The CDR3 region is CASSSGVLRTGELFF. In nucleotides, the CDR3 is TGTGCCAGCAGCTCGGGAGTCCTCCGCACCGGGGAGCTGTTTTTT.

CDR3 nucleotide sequence: TGCAGCGTTGAATCGGAGAGAAGTGAAGCTTTCTTT. Amino acid sequence: CSVESERSEAFF. The J gene is TRBJ1-1, the V gene TRBV29-1; D is uncertain. The germline CDR1 and CDR2 sequences are SQVTM and ANQGSEA. This CDR3 spans 12 amino acids. Trimming left V 2 bases short and J 7 bases short, with 11 bases between.